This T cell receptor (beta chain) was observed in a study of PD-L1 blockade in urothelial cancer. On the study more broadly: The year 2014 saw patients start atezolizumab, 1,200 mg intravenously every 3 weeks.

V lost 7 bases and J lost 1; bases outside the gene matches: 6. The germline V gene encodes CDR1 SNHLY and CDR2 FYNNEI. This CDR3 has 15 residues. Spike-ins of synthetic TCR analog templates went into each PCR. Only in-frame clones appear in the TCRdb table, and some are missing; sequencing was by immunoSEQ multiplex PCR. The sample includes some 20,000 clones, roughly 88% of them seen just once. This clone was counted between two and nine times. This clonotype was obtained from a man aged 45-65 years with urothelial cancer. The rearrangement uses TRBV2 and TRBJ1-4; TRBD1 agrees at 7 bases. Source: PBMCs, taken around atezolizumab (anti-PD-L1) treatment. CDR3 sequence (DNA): TGTGCCAGCACACTAACAGGGGTAACTAATGAAAAACTGTTTTTT. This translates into CASTLTGVTNEKLFF.